One and the same sample provided the 18 T cell receptor beta chains below, sequenced in a study of blood T cell repertoires in COVID-19. The assay was immunoSEQ multiplex PCR, and TCRdb's table has in-frame clones only and misses some. Found here are 30,000 to 35,000 clones, 70% to 90% of them singletons; the top ten hold approximately 5%. Sequencing was carried out using peripheral blood. The receptors were gathered from a woman in her 70s with active COVID-19.

This chain links TRBV25-1 with TRBJ1-2; possibly TRBD1 for D (6 bases). Trimming pared 6 bases from V and 3 bases from J, leaving 14 bases between. Per germline, CDR1 MGHDK and CDR2 SYGVNS. The CDR3 runs 14 residues. The DNA of the CDR3 is TGTGCCAGCAGGCCCCCAGGGGATTACTATGGCTACACCTTC. This encodes CASRPPGDYYGYTF.

J is TRBJ1-4 and V is TRBV28; possibly TRBD1 for D (6 bases). In germline, CDR1 is MDHEN, CDR2 SYDVKM. CDR3 size: 14 residues. V lost 3 bases, J lost 8 bases, and 13 bases lay in between. This CDR3 reads CASSFGGREEKLFF. The CDR3 coding sequence is TGTGCCAGCAGTTTCGGGGGGCGTGAGGAAAAACTGTTTTTT.

The chain recombines TRBV5-1 with TRBJ2-7, with 9 bases matching TRBD1. The CDR3 sequence is 14 residues long. Germline V gene sequence: CDR1 SGHRS, CDR2 YFSETQ. J gave up 4 bases and V 4 bases, and 6 bases lay outside the gene matches. CDR3 bases: TGCGCCAGCAGCCTAGGGGACAGGGATTACGAGCAGTACTTC. Amino acid sequence: CASSLGDRDYEQYF.

The chain carries TRBV19 and TRBJ2-7; D is perhaps TRBD2 (6 bases). Germline CDR1 and CDR2: LNHDA and SQIVND (reference sequence). Deletions cut 5 bases from V and 4 bases from J, with 12 bases between. There are 13 residues in the CDR3. In DNA form, the CDR3 reads TGTGCCAGTAGTTCCGGACTATGGTACGAGCAGTACTTC. Translation gives CASSSGLWYEQYF.

This clone appeared a few times. The rearrangement links TRBV6-4 to TRBJ1-1; no clear D gene. The CDR3 is made up of 14 amino acids. V gave up 2 bases and J gave up 1 base, with 8 bases separating them. CDR1 is MRHNA and CDR2 is SNTAGT in the germline V gene. In DNA form, the CDR3 reads TGTGCCAGCAGTGACACCGACAAGAACACTGAAGCTTTCTTT. Translation gives CASSDTDKNTEAFF.

The rearrangement uses TRBV18 and TRBJ2-7, with 12 bases lining up with TRBD1. The CDR3 contains 13 residues. Germline CDR1 reads KGHSH; CDR2 reads LQKENI. J lost 6 bases, V lost 3 bases, and 0 bases had no gene match. CDR3 protein: CASSPGQGAEQYF. The CDR3 coding sequence is TGTGCCAGCTCACCGGGACAGGGGGCCGAGCAGTACTTC.

The chain links TRBV10-1 to TRBJ2-2, with 8 positions matching TRBD2. Trimming cost V 0 bases and J 8 bases; bases outside gene matches: 11. This CDR3 comprises 17 residues. Germline V gene lookup returns CDR1 WNHNN and CDR2 SYGVQD (reference sequence). The CDR3 region has the DNA TGCGCCAGCAGTGAGTCGCAGCGGGGGTCCTGGAGAGGGGAGCTGTTTTTT. It yields the protein CASSESQRGSWRGELFF.

In DNA, the CDR3 is TGTGCCAGCTCACCGGGACAGGGAGGAACAGATACGCAGTATTTT. Its protein is CASSPGQGGTDTQYF. The genes are TRBV18 and TRBJ2-3; 9 bases align to TRBD1. The CDR3 extends over 15 amino acids. The J segment lost 3 bases and the V segment lost 3 bases, leaving 4 bases of the junction unmatched. The germline V gene has CDR1 KGHSH and CDR2 LQKENI.

J is TRBJ2-5 and V is TRBV10-1; TRBD1 matches at 9 bases. Germline assignment: CDR1 WNHNN and CDR2 SYGVQD (reference sequence). The CDR3 extends over 15 amino acids. With 6 bases clipped from V and 5 bases from J, the junction kept 10 bases outside the gene matches. CDR3 sequence (DNA): TGCGCCAGCAGCGTTGACAGGGGGAGTTGGGAGACCCAGTACTTC. Protein: CASSVDRGSWETQYF.

In this sample, this clone turned up a few times. V is TRBV5-5 and J is TRBJ2-7; TRBD1 matches at 7 bases. V was clipped by 2 bases and J by 4 bases; unmatched bases: 9. The CDR3 loop spans 15 amino acids. Germline CDR1 is SGHKS and CDR2 is YYEKEE (reference sequence). This chain's CDR3 is CASSLDGDSYYEQYF. CDR3 DNA: TGTGCCAGCAGCTTAGATGGGGACAGCTATTACGAGCAGTACTTC.

The chain recombines TRBV28 with TRBJ1-5; possible D gene TRBD1, 6 bases. The length of the CDR3 is 14 residues. Germline values: CDR1 MDHEN, CDR2 SYDVKM. Between the trimmed V and J ends, which lost 1 base and 6 bases, there was a span of 10 bases. CDR3 in amino acids: CASSLSGVRQPQHF. In nucleotides, the CDR3 is TGTGCCAGCAGTTTATCAGGGGTCCGTCAGCCCCAGCATTTT.

The chain couples TRBV10-3 to TRBJ1-1; D is ambiguous. Germline V gene data show CDR1 as ENHRY and CDR2 as SYGVKD. The V end lost 6 bases, the J end lost 1 base, and 12 bases lay between the germline ends. The CDR3 runs 14 residues. CDR3 region: CAIRLPGENTEAFF. In DNA form, the CDR3 reads TGTGCCATCAGACTTCCCGGGGAGAACACTGAAGCTTTCTTT.

This clone was picked up one time. The chain is built from TRBV27 and TRBJ2-1, with TRBD2 matching over 10 bases. Germline V gene lookup returns CDR1 MNHEY and CDR2 SMNVEV (reference sequence). V lost 6 bases to trimming and J lost 7 bases; unmatched junction nucleotides: 6. This CDR3 has 14 amino acids. This CDR3 reads CASRRTSGRNEQFF. The CDR3 nucleotides read TGTGCCAGCAGACGGACTAGCGGTCGAAATGAGCAGTTCTTC.

This rearrangement joins TRBV28 to TRBJ2-2, with 8 bases identical to TRBD1. V lost 3 bases, J lost 5 bases, and 8 bases stayed unmatched. This CDR3 has 16 amino acids. Germline CDR1 is MDHEN and CDR2 is SYDVKM. CDR3 amino acids: CASSFLGQGRTGELFF. CDR3 DNA sequence: TGTGCCAGCAGTTTCCTTGGACAGGGCCGAACCGGGGAGCTGTTTTTT.

The chain joins TRBV11-2 to TRBJ1-2, with a tentative D call TRBD1 (6 bases). In germline, CDR1 is SGHAT, CDR2 FQNNGV. There are 16 residues in the CDR3. V was cut by 3 bases and J by 2 bases, with 16 bases left in between. CDR3 loop: CASSLSPVGANYGYTF. The CDR3, as DNA: TGTGCCAGCAGCTTGTCTCCCGTGGGGGCCAACTATGGCTACACCTTC.

The rearrangement joins TRBV5-4 to TRBJ1-2; 9 bases are a match to TRBD1. Trimming removed 0 bases from V and 8 bases from J; junction bases left unmatched: 8. The CDR3 contains 15 residues. Germline CDR1 reads SGHNT; CDR2 reads YYREEE (reference sequence). CDR3 nucleotide sequence: TGTGCCAGCAGCTTGGGGGGGACAGGGTTAATGGGCTACACCTTC. It specifies CASSLGGTGLMGYTF.

V is TRBV7-2 and J is TRBJ2-3, with 7 positions matching TRBD1. V trimming: 4 bases; J trimming: 6 bases; junction bases outside the gene matches: 7. The germline V gene encodes CDR1 SGHTA and CDR2 FQGNSA. The CDR3 has 14 amino acids. This chain's CDR3 is CASSYQGVGDTQYF. The CDR3 DNA reads TGTGCCAGCAGCTACCAGGGGGTCGGGGATACGCAGTATTTT.

For the CDR3, the DNA is TGTGCCAGCAGCTCAGGCCCGGTGGGAGAGACCCAGTACTTC. Protein product: CASSSGPVGETQYF. The rearrangement uses TRBV5-4 and TRBJ2-5; D unresolved. The CDR3 has 14 amino acids. Germline V lookup: CDR1 SGHNT, CDR2 YYREEE (reference sequence). V was shortened by 3 bases and J by 4 bases, with 13 bases between the two germline ends.